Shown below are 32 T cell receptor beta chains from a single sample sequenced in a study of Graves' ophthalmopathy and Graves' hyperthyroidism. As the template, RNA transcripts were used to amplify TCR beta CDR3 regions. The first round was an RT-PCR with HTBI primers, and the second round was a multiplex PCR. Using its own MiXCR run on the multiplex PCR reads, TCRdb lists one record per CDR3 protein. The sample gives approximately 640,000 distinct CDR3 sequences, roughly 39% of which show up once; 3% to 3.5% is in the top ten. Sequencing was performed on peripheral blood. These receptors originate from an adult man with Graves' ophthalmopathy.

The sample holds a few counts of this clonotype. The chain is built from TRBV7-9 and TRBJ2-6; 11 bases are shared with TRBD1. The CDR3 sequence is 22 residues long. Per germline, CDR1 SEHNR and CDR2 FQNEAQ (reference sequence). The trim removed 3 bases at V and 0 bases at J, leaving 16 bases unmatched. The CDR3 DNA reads TGTGCCAGCAGCTTGGTACCGGACAGGGGGCGGCCAAACCCCTCTGGGGCCAACGTCCTGACTTTC. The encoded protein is CASSLVPDRGRPNPSGANVLTF.

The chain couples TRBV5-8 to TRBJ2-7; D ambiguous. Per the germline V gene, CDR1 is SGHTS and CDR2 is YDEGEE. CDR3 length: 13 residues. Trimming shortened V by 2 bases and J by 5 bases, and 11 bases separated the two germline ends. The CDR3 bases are TGTGCCAGCAGCTTATTAGCCACCAACGAGCAGTACTTC. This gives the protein CASSLLATNEQYF.

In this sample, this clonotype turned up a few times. In nucleotides, the CDR3 is TGCAGTGCTGGGAGACTAGGTGAGCAGTACTTC. Translating it yields CSAGRLGEQYF. V and J are TRBV20-1 and TRBJ2-7; a weak D match, TRBD2 (6 bases). V lost 5 bases and J lost 7, with 12 bases in between. This CDR3 has 11 residues. CDR1 and CDR2 from the germline V gene are DFQATT and SNEGSKA (reference sequence).

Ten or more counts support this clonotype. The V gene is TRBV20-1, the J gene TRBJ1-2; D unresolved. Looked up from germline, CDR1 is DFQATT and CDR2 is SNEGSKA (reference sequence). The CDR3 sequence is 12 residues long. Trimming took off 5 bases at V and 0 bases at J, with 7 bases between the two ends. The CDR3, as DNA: TGCAGTGCTCTTATTACTAACTATGGCTACACCTTC. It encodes CSALITNYGYTF.

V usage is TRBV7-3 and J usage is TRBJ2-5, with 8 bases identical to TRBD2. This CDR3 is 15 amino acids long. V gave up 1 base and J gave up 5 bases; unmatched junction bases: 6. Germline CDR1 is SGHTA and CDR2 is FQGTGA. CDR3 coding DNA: TGTGCCAGCAGCTTAATTGCGGGAGGATGGGAGACCCAGTACTTC. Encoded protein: CASSLIAGGWETQYF.

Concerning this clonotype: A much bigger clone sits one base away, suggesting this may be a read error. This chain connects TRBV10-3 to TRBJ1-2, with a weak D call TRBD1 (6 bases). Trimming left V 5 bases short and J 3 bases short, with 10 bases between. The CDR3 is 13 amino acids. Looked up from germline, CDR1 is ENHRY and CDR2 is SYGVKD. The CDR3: CAISYEGDYGYTF. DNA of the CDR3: TGTGCCATCAGTTACGAGGGGGACTATGGCTACACCTTC.

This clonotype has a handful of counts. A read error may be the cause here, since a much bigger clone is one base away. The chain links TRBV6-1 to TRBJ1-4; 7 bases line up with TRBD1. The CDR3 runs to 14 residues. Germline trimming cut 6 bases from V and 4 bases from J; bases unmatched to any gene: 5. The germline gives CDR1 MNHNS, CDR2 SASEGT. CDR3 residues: CASRPGQLNEKLFF. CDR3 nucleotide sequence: TGTGCCAGCAGGCCGGGACAGCTTAATGAAAAACTGTTTTTT.

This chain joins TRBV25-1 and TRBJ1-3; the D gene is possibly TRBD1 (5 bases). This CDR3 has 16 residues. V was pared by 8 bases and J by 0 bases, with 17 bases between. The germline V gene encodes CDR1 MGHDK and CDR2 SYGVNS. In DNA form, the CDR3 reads TGTGCCAGCTCCAAAGGGGCACGGTCCTCTGGAAACACCATATATTTT. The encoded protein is CASSKGARSSGNTIYF.

DNA for the CDR3: TGTGCCAGCCAAGGTACTAGGGACATTAATGAAAAACTGTTTTTT. As protein: CASQGTRDINEKLFF. V usage is TRBV2 and J usage is TRBJ1-4; the D gene is possibly TRBD1 (6 bases). Trimming pared 8 bases from V and 4 bases from J, leaving 17 bases between. The CDR3 sequence is 15 residues long. The germline CDR1 and CDR2 sequences are SNHLY and FYNNEI.

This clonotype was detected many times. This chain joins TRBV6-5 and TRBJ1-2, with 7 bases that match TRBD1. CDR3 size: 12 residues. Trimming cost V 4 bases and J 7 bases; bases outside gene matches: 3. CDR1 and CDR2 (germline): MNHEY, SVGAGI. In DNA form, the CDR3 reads TGTGCCAGCAGTTCACGACAGGGTGGCTACACCTTC. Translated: CASSSRQGGYTF.

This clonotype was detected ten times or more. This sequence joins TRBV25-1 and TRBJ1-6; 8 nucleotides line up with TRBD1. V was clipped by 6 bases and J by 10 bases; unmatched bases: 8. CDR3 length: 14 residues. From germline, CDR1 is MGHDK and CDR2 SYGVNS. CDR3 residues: CASSPTGGGSPLHF. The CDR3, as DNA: TGTGCCAGCAGCCCCACAGGGGGAGGCTCACCCCTCCACTTT.

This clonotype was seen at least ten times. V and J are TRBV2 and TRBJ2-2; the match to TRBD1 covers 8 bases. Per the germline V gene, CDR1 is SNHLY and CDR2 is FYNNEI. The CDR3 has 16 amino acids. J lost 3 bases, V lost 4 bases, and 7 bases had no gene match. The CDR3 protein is CASSVLGGQDTGELFF. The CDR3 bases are TGTGCCAGCAGTGTGCTGGGGGGACAGGACACCGGGGAGCTGTTTTTT.

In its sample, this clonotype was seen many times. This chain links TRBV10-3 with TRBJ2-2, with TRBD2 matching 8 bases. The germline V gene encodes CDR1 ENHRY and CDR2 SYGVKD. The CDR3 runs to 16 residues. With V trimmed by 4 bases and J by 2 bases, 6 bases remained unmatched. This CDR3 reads CAISAAGGYNTGELFF. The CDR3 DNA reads TGTGCCATCAGTGCGGCGGGAGGCTACAACACCGGGGAGCTGTTTTTT.

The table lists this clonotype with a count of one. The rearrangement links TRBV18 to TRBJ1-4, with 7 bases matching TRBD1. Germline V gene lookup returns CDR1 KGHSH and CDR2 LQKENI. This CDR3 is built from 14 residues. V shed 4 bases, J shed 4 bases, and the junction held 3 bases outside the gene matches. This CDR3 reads CASSLGQNNEKLFF. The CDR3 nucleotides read TGTGCCAGCTCACTGGGACAGAATAATGAAAAACTGTTTTTT.

The CDR3 DNA follows: TGTGCCAGCAGCCAAGAAAGCGGGGTCTCCTACGAGCAGTACTTC. As protein: CASSQESGVSYEQYF. The chain is built from TRBV4-2 and TRBJ2-7; TRBD2 matches at 7 bases. Germline V lookup: CDR1 LGHNA, CDR2 YNFKEQ. This CDR3 has 15 residues. Losses at the gene ends were 0 bases for V and 0 bases for J; bases not matched to a gene: 2.

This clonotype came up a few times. The CDR3 loop reads CAWTLDSSNQPQHF. CDR3 nucleotides: TGTGCCTGGACTCTTGACAGCTCCAATCAGCCCCAGCATTTT. The J gene is TRBJ1-5, the V gene TRBV7-4; weak D call: TRBD1 (5 bases). The CDR3 has 14 amino acids. V shed 11 bases and J shed 3 bases, with 17 bases lying between them. Germline values: CDR1 SGHVT, CDR2 SQSDAQ. Drawing the rest from reference TRBV7-4 and TRBJ1-5, the complete variable domain is GAGVSQSPRYKVAKRGRDVALRCDSISGHVTLYWYRQTLGQGSEVLTYSQSDAQRDKSGRPSGRFSAERPERSVSTLKIQRTEQGDSAVYLCAWTLDSSNQPQHFGDGTRLSIL.

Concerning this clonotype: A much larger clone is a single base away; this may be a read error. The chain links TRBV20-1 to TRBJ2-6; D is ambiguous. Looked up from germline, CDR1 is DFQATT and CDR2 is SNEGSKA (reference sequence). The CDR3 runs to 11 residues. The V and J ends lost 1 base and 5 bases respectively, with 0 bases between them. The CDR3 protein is CSARGANVLTF. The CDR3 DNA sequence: TGCAGTGCTAGAGGGGCCAACGTCCTGACTTTC.

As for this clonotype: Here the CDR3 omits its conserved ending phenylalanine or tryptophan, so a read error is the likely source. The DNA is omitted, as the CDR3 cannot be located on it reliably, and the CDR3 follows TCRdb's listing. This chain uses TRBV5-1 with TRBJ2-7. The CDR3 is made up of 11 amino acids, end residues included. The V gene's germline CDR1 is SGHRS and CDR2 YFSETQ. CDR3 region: CASSLGSGQTS.

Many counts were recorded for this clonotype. The CDR3 nucleotides are TGTGCCAGCAGCTTGGCAGTAACGGGCACCGGGGAGCTGTTTTTT. It specifies CASSLAVTGTGELFF. The chain employs TRBV5-5 and TRBJ2-2; D remains ambiguous. V was cut by 0 bases and J by 4 bases, with 10 bases left in between. This CDR3 spans 15 amino acids. Germline CDR1 is SGHKS and CDR2 is YYEKEE (reference sequence).

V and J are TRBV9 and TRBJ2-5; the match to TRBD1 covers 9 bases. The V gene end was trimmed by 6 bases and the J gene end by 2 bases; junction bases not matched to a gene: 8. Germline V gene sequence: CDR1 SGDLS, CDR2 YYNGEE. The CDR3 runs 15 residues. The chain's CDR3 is CASTPGQGLQETQYF. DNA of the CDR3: TGTGCCAGCACCCCGGGACAGGGCCTACAAGAGACCCAGTACTTC.

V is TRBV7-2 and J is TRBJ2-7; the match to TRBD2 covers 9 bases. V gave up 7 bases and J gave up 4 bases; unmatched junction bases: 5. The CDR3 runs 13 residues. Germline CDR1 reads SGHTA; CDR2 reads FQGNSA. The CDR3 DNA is TGTGCCAGCACCCTAGCGGGAAAGTACGAGCAGTACTTC. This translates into CASTLAGKYEQYF.

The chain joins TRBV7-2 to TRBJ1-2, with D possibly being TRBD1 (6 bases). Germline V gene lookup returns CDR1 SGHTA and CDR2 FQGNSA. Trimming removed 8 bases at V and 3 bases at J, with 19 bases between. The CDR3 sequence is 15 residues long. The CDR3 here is CASGQEGGSYYGYTF. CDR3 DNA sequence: TGTGCCAGCGGCCAAGAAGGGGGTAGCTACTATGGCTACACCTTC.

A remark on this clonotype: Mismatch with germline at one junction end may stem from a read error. CDR3 coding DNA: TGTGCCAGCAGCCAAGGGTCAGGCGAACCCTACGAGCAGTACTTC. Its protein is CASSQGSGEPYEQYF. The rearrangement joins TRBV4-1 to TRBJ2-7; D is uncertain. The CDR3 covers 15 residues. CDR1 is MGHRA, CDR2 YSYEKL, per germline.

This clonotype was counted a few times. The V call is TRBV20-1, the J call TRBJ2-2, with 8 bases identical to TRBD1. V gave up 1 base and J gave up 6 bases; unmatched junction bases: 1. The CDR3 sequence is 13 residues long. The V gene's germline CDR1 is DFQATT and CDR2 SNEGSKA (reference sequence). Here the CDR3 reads CSARGRGPGELFF. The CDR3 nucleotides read TGCAGTGCTAGAGGCAGGGGGCCCGGGGAGCTGTTTTTT.

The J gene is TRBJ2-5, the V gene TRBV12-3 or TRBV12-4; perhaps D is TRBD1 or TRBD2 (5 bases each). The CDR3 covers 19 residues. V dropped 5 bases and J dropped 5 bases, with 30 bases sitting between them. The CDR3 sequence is CASSKSHPGRVAVTETQYF. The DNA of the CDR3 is TGTGCCAGCAGTAAGTCACACCCGGGACGAGTCGCCGTAACGGAGACCCAGTACTTC.

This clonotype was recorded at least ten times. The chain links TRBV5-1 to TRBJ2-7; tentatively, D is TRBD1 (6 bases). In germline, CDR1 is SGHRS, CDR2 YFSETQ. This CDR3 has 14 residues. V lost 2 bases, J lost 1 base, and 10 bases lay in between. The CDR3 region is CASSLNGQSYEQYF. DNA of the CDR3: TGCGCCAGCAGCTTAAACGGACAGTCCTACGAGCAGTACTTC.

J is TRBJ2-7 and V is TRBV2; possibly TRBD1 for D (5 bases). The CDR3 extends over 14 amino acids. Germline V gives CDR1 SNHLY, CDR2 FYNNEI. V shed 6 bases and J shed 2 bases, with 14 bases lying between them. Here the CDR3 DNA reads TGTGCCAGCAGGGCCGGACATTCAACCTACGAGCAGTACTTC. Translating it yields CASRAGHSTYEQYF.

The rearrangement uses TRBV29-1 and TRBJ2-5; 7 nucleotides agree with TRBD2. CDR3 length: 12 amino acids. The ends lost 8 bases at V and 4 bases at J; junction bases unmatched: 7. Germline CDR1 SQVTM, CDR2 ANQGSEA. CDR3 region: CSLERGGETQYF. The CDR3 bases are TGCAGCTTGGAGCGGGGTGGAGAGACCCAGTACTTC.

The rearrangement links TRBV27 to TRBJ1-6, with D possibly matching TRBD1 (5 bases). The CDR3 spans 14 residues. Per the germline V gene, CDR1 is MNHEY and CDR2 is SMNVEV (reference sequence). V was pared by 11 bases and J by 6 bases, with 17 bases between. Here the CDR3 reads CASSKAGSNSPLHF. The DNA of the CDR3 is TGTGCCTCATCCAAGGCAGGGAGTAATTCACCCCTCCACTTT.

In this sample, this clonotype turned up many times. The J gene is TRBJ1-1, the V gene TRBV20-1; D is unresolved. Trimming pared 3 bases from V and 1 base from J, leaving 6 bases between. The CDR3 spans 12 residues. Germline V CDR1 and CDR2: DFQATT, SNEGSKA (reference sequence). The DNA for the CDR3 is TGCAGTGCTAGTTTCGGGAACACTGAAGCTTTCTTT. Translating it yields CSASFGNTEAFF.

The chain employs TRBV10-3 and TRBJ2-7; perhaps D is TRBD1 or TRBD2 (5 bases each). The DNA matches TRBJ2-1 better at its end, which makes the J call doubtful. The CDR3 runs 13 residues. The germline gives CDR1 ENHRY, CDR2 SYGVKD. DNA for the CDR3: TGTGCCATCAGTCGGGACGTCCGGGATGAGCAGTTCTTC. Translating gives CAISRDVRDEQFF.

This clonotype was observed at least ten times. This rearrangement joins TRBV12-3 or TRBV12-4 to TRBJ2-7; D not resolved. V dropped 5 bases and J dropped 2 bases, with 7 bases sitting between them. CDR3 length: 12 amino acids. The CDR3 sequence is CASSPRTYEQYF. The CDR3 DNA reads TGTGCCAGCAGTCCACGGACCTACGAGCAGTACTTC.